The T cell receptor (beta chain) under discussion was sequenced for a study of siplizumab effects on memory and regulatory T cells. Assay used: immunoSEQ multiplex PCR; TCRdb lists only in-frame clones, some missing. The sample consists of 100,000 or so clones, about 92% of them appearing once. This CDR3 comprises 14 residues. Per germline, CDR1 MNHNS and CDR2 SASEGT. The V end was cut by 3 bases, the J end by 5 bases, with 13 bases between. The chain employs TRBV6-1 and TRBJ1-1; D is perhaps TRBD1 (6 bases). This clonotype was sampled from a human donor in good health. Sequenced sample: Tregs sorted from blood. CDR3 bases: TGTGCCAGCAGTGACCCAGGGGAACGAACTGAAGCTTTCTTT. Translation gives CASSDPGERTEAFF.